The clone carrying this TCR beta chain has a single count. This table comes from immunoSEQ multiplex PCR, and its TCRdb copy is limited to in-frame clones, with some not included. The sample lists more than 45,000 clones, approximately 91% occurring once. This record belongs to a study of blood T cell repertoires in COVID-19. Specimen: peripheral blood. The source is a woman in her seventies with active COVID-19.

CDR3 sequence (DNA): TGTGCCAGCAGCCCCGAGGACAGGGGAAATTTTGGCTACACCTTC. The encoded protein is CASSPEDRGNFGYTF. The V gene is TRBV7-9, the J gene TRBJ1-2; the match to TRBD1 covers 9 bases. Germline lookup yields CDR1 SEHNR and CDR2 FQNEAQ (reference sequence). The V gene end was trimmed by 5 bases and the J gene end by 7 bases; junction bases not matched to a gene: 11. The CDR3 consists of 15 residues.